This T cell receptor beta chain originates from a study of blood T cells in healthy people across ages. Study-wide results and limits: The CMV status of each donor remained undetermined, and this could have confounded shifts in expanded clonotypes.

The germline CDR1 and CDR2 sequences are DFQATT and SNEGSKA (reference sequence). This CDR3 spans 14 amino acids. Combining a sample-barcoded 5' primer with a J-beta primer mix, a second PCR ran for about 7 to 11 cycles. TCRdb called the 5' RACE reads again in MiXCR, with one record for every CDR3 protein. The sample carries about 1.4 million distinct CDR3 sequences, approximately 60% recorded once. Researchers isolated at least 6 million PBMCs per sample. On this clonotype: Its antigen is as yet unknown.

The sequenced material came from blood. This TCR derives from a man aged 18 to 30 in good health. The chain links TRBV20-1 to TRBJ2-1; no clear D gene. Here the CDR3 reads CSGLTALPYNEQFF. Here the CDR3 DNA reads TGCAGCGGGTTGACTGCCCTACCTTACAATGAGCAGTTCTTC.